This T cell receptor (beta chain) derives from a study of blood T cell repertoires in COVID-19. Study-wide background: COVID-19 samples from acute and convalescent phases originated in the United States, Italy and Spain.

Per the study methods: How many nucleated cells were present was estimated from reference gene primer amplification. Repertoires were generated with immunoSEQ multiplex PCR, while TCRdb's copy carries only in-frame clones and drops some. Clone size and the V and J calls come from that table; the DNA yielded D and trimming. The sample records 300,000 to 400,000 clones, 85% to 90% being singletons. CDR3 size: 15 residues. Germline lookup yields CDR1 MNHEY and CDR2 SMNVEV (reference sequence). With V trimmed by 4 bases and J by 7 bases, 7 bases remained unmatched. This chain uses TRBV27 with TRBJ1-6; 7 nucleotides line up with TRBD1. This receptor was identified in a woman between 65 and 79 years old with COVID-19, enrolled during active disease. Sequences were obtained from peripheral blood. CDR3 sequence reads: CASSYTGTANSPLHF. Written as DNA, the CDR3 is TGTGCCAGCAGTTATACCGGGACAGCAAATTCACCCCTCCACTTT.